Below, 27 T cell receptor beta chains from the same sample are listed, as sequenced in a study of neurological immune-mediated disorders. One entry per CDR3 protein results from TCRdb running MiXCR on the 5' RACE reads. The repertoire consists of tens of thousands of distinct CDR3 sequences, with 5.5% to 8% occurring once and the leading ten covering approximately 4.3%. The specimen was PBMCs. These receptors originate from a woman in her thirties or forties in good health.

This chain links TRBV18 with TRBJ1-1; TRBD1 matches at 8 bases. CDR3 size: 15 residues. V shed 0 bases, J shed 2 bases, and the junction held 2 bases outside the gene matches. The germline CDR1 and CDR2 sequences are KGHSH and LQKENI. This CDR3 is CASSPPGQANTEAFF. The DNA for the CDR3 is TGTGCCAGCTCACCACCGGGACAGGCTAACACTGAAGCTTTCTTT.

By sample share, this clonotype is medium-sized. The chain uses TRBV20-1 and TRBJ1-4; TRBD1 is a possible D gene (5 bases). Trimming took 4 bases from V and 8 from J, leaving 17 bases between them. The CDR3 runs 14 residues. Per the germline V gene, CDR1 is DFQATT and CDR2 is SNEGSKA (reference sequence). CDR3 sequence: CSANDRGRGEKLFF. CDR3 bases: TGCAGTGCTAACGACCGCGGTAGGGGAGAAAAACTGTTTTTT.

This clonotype was found many times. V is TRBV20-1 and J is TRBJ1-4; TRBD1 agrees at 8 bases. The CDR3 runs to 13 residues. From germline, CDR1 is DFQATT and CDR2 SNEGSKA (reference sequence). V shed 7 bases and J 0 bases; nucleotides not matched to a gene: 1. The CDR3 spells CSGTGSTNEKLFF. CDR3 in DNA: TGCAGTGGGACAGGGTCAACTAATGAAAAACTGTTTTTT.

Ten or more counts support this clonotype. The genes are TRBV5-1 and TRBJ1-1; D remains ambiguous. CDR3 length equals 15 residues. Between the trimmed V and J ends, which lost 4 bases and 1 base, there was a span of 14 bases. Germline values: CDR1 SGHRS, CDR2 YFSETQ. The CDR3 bases are TGCGCCAGCAGCCGAAACTCCCGACAGAACACTGAAGCTTTCTTT. Translating it yields CASSRNSRQNTEAFF.

This clonotype was seen ten or more times. The chain couples TRBV5-1 to TRBJ1-1; D ambiguous. V was shortened by 2 bases and J by 1 base, with 9 bases between the two germline ends. Germline V gene lookup returns CDR1 SGHRS and CDR2 YFSETQ. The CDR3 totals 14 residues. This CDR3 reads CASSFGFGNTEAFF. CDR3 bases: TGCGCCAGCAGCTTCGGGTTTGGGAACACTGAAGCTTTCTTT.

This clonotype has ten or more counts. The chain recombines TRBV10-2 with TRBJ2-7; the D is unclear. V lost 4 bases and J 6 bases, leaving 13 bases between the germline ends. This CDR3 contains 13 residues. CDR1 WSHSY and CDR2 SAAADI come from the germline V gene. The CDR3: CASSGAVKSEQYF. The CDR3 DNA reads as TGCGCCAGCAGTGGGGCCGTCAAGAGCGAGCAGTACTTC.

The chain carries TRBV11-3 and TRBJ2-3, with D tentatively TRBD2 (5 bases). The CDR3 covers 14 residues. Trimming removed 6 bases from V and 4 bases from J, with 14 bases in between. Germline CDR1 SGHNT, CDR2 YENEEA. For the CDR3, the DNA is TGTGCCAGCAGTTCCCGGGAACCACCAGATACGCAGTATTTT. This sequence encodes CASSSREPPDTQYF. Full variable domain (missing parts from reference TRBV11-3 and TRBJ2-3): EAGVVQSPRYKIIEKKQPVAFWCNPISGHNTLYWYLQNLGQGPELLIRYENEEAVDDSQLPKDRFSAERLKGVDSTLKIQPAELGDSAVYLCASSSREPPDTQYFGPGTRLTVL.

This clonotype was seen at least ten times. The chain combines TRBV6-1 with TRBJ1-1; D not resolved. The CDR3 loop spans 11 amino acids. From germline, CDR1 is MNHNS and CDR2 SASEGT. V lost 8 bases and J 4 bases, leaving 8 bases between the germline ends. Here the CDR3 DNA reads TGTGCCAGCCCCAGACCCACTGAAGCTTTCTTT. Encoded protein: CASPRPTEAFF.

By frequency in the sample, this clonotype is medium-sized. The V gene is TRBV5-1, the J gene TRBJ2-1, with TRBD2 identical over 8 bases. After removal of 9 bases from V and 8 bases from J, the junction contained 13 bases not matched to a gene. The germline CDR1 and CDR2 sequences are SGHRS and YFSETQ. The CDR3 loop spans 14 amino acids. The CDR3 sequence is CATRSGSPWDEQFF. The CDR3 DNA reads TGCGCCACCCGCAGCGGGAGCCCCTGGGATGAGCAGTTCTTC.

This clonotype occurred many times. J is TRBJ2-5 and V is TRBV7-2, with a weak D call TRBD2 (5 bases). V lost 3 bases and J 5 bases, leaving 13 bases between the germline ends. This CDR3 has 14 residues. The germline V gene has CDR1 SGHTA and CDR2 FQGNSA. DNA for the CDR3: TGTGCCAGCAGCTTGTACCACAGAGGGGAGACCCAGTACTTC. Translated: CASSLYHRGETQYF.

This clonotype appeared many times. This chain joins TRBV29-1 and TRBJ2-1, with 7 bases fitting TRBD2. V lost 3 bases and J lost 3; bases outside the gene matches: 8. Germline loops: CDR1 SQVTM, CDR2 ANQGSEA. The CDR3 totals 15 residues. The CDR3 coding sequence is TGCAGCGTTGATAATCTAGCGGCGAACTACAATGAGCAGTTCTTC. Amino acids: CSVDNLAANYNEQFF.

This clonotype was observed a few times. The chain combines TRBV5-1 with TRBJ2-7; D is undetermined. V was cut by 0 bases and J by 6 bases, with 10 bases left in between. Germline CDR1 and CDR2: SGHRS and YFSETQ. The CDR3 runs 13 residues. CDR3 loop: CASSLGEPSEQYF. The CDR3 DNA reads as TGCGCCAGCAGCTTGGGCGAACCTAGCGAGCAGTACTTC.

This clonotype was picked up many times. The chain uses TRBV20-1 and TRBJ1-1; weak D call: TRBD1 (5 bases). CDR1 DFQATT and CDR2 SNEGSKA come from the germline V gene (reference sequence). The CDR3 loop spans 12 amino acids. The CDR3 spells CRGWGEDTEAFF. CDR3 nucleotides: TGCAGGGGGTGGGGCGAGGACACTGAAGCTTTCTTT.

This clonotype came up many times. V gene TRBV29-1 combines with J gene TRBJ2-3; D is uncertain. The V and J ends lost 3 bases and 6 bases respectively, with 10 bases between them. Per germline, CDR1 SQVTM and CDR2 ANQGSEA. The CDR3 is 12 amino acids. The CDR3 loop reads CSVDSVGDTQYF. CDR3 sequence (DNA): TGCAGCGTTGATTCCGTCGGGGATACGCAGTATTTT.

This clonotype was counted many times. The chain uses TRBV20-1 and TRBJ2-1; 14 bases align to TRBD2. V lost 3 bases and J lost 9; bases outside the gene matches: 13. Germline CDR1 DFQATT, CDR2 SNEGSKA (reference sequence). The CDR3 covers 17 residues. The CDR3 loop reads CSARTTSGRANIAEQFF. Written as DNA, the CDR3 is TGCAGTGCTAGGACGACTAGCGGGAGGGCAAATATAGCTGAGCAGTTCTTC.

By sample share, this clonotype is large. This chain links TRBV20-1 with TRBJ1-4, with D uncertain. The V end lost 1 base, the J end lost 8 bases, and 14 bases lay between the germline ends. The CDR3 length is 14 residues. The germline V gene has CDR1 DFQATT and CDR2 SNEGSKA (reference sequence). The CDR3 DNA sequence: TGCAGTGCTAGAGCCGGGTCCGAGGCGGAAAAACTGTTTTTT. Its protein is CSARAGSEAEKLFF.

In its sample, this clonotype was seen many times. The genes are TRBV29-1 and TRBJ2-7, with 7 bases identical to TRBD1. The CDR3 length is 11 residues. Germline V CDR1 and CDR2: SQVTM, ANQGSEA. With 5 bases clipped from V and 7 bases from J, the junction kept 5 bases outside the gene matches. The CDR3 coding sequence is TGCAGCGTTAGACAGGGCCAAGAGCAGTACTTC. This sequence encodes CSVRQGQEQYF.

At least ten counts were recorded for this clonotype. V is TRBV20-1 and J is TRBJ1-5; 7 nucleotides agree with TRBD1. Germline CDR1 is DFQATT and CDR2 is SNEGSKA (reference sequence). The J segment lost 3 bases and the V segment lost 5 bases, leaving 10 bases of the junction unmatched. This CDR3 spans 15 amino acids. DNA for the CDR3: TGCAGTGCTGGGGACGACAGGGAGGTCAATCAGCCCCAGCATTTT. Its translation is CSAGDDREVNQPQHF.

The table lists this clonotype with many counts. The chain is built from TRBV9 and TRBJ2-7, with 8 bases fitting TRBD2. The CDR3 totals 17 residues. CDR1 is SGDLS, CDR2 YYNGEE, per germline. V was clipped by 3 bases and J by 7 bases; unmatched bases: 18. In DNA, the CDR3 is TGTGCCAGCAGCGCCAAGACTAGCGACAGTTCCCCGTGGGAGCAGTACTTC. Translation gives CASSAKTSDSSPWEQYF.

This clonotype was found many times. The V call is TRBV20-1, the J call TRBJ2-3; D is unclear. Trimming removed 0 bases at V and 9 bases at J, with 7 bases between. This CDR3 is built from 11 residues. Germline V gives CDR1 DFQATT, CDR2 SNEGSKA (reference sequence). The CDR3 DNA follows: TGCAGTGCTAGAGATCGATGGACGCAGTATTTT. Amino acid sequence: CSARDRWTQYF.

In its sample, this clonotype was seen many times. The CDR3 loop reads CASTRVTGELFF. For the CDR3, the DNA is TGTGCCAGCACCCGGGTCACCGGGGAGCTGTTTTTT. The rearrangement joins TRBV28 to TRBJ2-2; D ambiguous. The V gene's germline CDR1 is MDHEN and CDR2 SYDVKM. V lost 7 bases and J lost 4, with 7 bases in between. The length of the CDR3 is 12 residues.

The sample holds many counts of this clonotype. V usage is TRBV27 and J usage is TRBJ2-2; D is ambiguous. Germline V lookup: CDR1 MNHEY, CDR2 SMNVEV (reference sequence). Between the trimmed V and J ends, which lost 4 bases and 6 bases, there was a span of 12 bases. CDR3 length equals 14 residues. The CDR3 spells CASSSATWAGELFF. The CDR3 DNA is TGTGCCAGCAGTTCAGCTACCTGGGCCGGGGAGCTGTTTTTT.

This clonotype was seen ten or more times. The rearrangement joins TRBV5-5 to TRBJ1-2; no clear D gene. Germline CDR1 and CDR2: SGHKS and YYEKEE (reference sequence). This CDR3 is built from 15 residues. V was clipped by 4 bases and J by 6 bases, with 19 bases between them. The CDR3 loop is CASSVLRGLGNGYTF. The CDR3 DNA reads as TGTGCCAGCAGCGTCCTGCGAGGGCTTGGGAATGGCTACACCTTC. Variable domain in full (rest from reference TRBV5-5 and TRBJ1-2): DAGVTQSPTHLIKTRGQQVTLRCSPISGHKSVSWYQQVLGQGPQFIFQYYEKEERGRGNFPDRFSARQFPNYSSELNVNALLLGDSALYLCASSVLRGLGNGYTFGSGTRLTVV.

This clonotype was picked up many times. The chain carries TRBV5-1 and TRBJ1-1; D remains unclear. V gave up 0 bases and J gave up 1 base, with 4 bases separating them. The CDR3 length is 13 residues. CDR1 is SGHRS and CDR2 is YFSETQ in the germline V gene. DNA of the CDR3: TGCGCCAGCAGCTTGGGGACGAACACTGAAGCTTTCTTT. This translates into CASSLGTNTEAFF. Drawing the rest from reference TRBV5-1 and TRBJ1-1, the complete variable domain is KAGVTQTPRYLIKTRGQQVTLSCSPISGHRSVSWYQQTPGQGLQFLFEYFSETQRNKGNFPGRFSGRQFSNSRSEMNVSTLELGDSALYLCASSLGTNTEAFFGQGTRLTVV.

This clonotype showed up many times. The chain has TRBV4-3 and TRBJ2-3; 7 bases line up with TRBD2. Germline V gene sequence: CDR1 LGHNA, CDR2 YSLEER. The CDR3 has 16 residues. V shed 4 bases, J shed 1 base, and the junction held 8 bases outside the gene matches. This chain's CDR3 is CASSRTLAARTDTQYF. The CDR3 nucleotides are TGCGCCAGCAGCCGAACGCTAGCGGCCCGCACAGATACGCAGTATTTT.

Judged by abundance, this clonotype is medium-sized. The chain uses TRBV7-2 and TRBJ1-5; TRBD1 agrees at 10 bases. CDR1 SGHTA and CDR2 FQGNSA come from the germline V gene. The CDR3 contains 14 residues. V gave up 5 bases and J gave up 6 bases; unmatched junction bases: 4. The CDR3 reads CASSPGTGAQPQHF. The CDR3 DNA reads as TGTGCCAGCAGCCCCGGGACAGGGGCTCAGCCCCAGCATTTT.

In its sample, this clonotype was seen many times. The chain joins TRBV6-4 to TRBJ2-3, with D possibly matching TRBD1 (6 bases). Germline assignment: CDR1 MRHNA and CDR2 SNTAGT. V lost 2 bases and J lost 6, with 12 bases in between. The CDR3 consists of 14 residues. In DNA, the CDR3 is TGTGCCAGCAGTGACAACACAGGGTATGATACGCAGTATTTT. This translates into CASSDNTGYDTQYF.